These 8 T cell receptor beta chains share one sample of origin, sequenced in a study of cytomegalovirus exposure and HLA in healthy donors. Method: immunoSEQ multiplex PCR; TCRdb's copy keeps in-frame clones and lacks some. Here the sample spans roughly 60,000 clones, about 90% being singletons. The sequenced sample consisted of PBMCs. These receptors originate from a woman aged 18-29 years in good health and CMV-seronegative.

The genes are TRBV9 and TRBJ2-5; possible D gene TRBD2, 6 bases. The germline V and J ends were trimmed by 2 bases and 5 bases, with 13 bases remaining between them. Germline CDR1 SGDLS, CDR2 YYNGEE. The CDR3 runs to 14 residues. The CDR3 loop is CASSVPDGGETQYF. The CDR3 nucleotides are TGTGCCAGCAGCGTCCCCGATGGAGGGGAGACCCAGTACTTC. Full variable domain (rest looked up from reference TRBV9 and TRBJ2-5): DSGVTQTPKHLITATGQRVTLRCSPRSGDLSVYWYQQSLDQGLQFLIQYYNGEERAKGNILERFSAQQFPDLHSELNLSSLELGDSALYFCASSVPDGGETQYFGPGTRLLVL.

The V and J genes are TRBV27 and TRBJ2-1; possibly TRBD1 for D (6 bases). Per the germline V gene, CDR1 is MNHEY and CDR2 is SMNVEV (reference sequence). The V and J ends lost 3 bases and 6 bases respectively, with 9 bases between them. The CDR3 runs to 13 residues. CDR3 coding DNA: TGTGCCAGCAGTTTGCGAGGGGGCAATGAGCAGTTCTTC. Protein product: CASSLRGGNEQFF.

The V gene is TRBV10-3, the J gene TRBJ2-4; TRBD1 agrees at 7 bases. Germline V lookup: CDR1 ENHRY, CDR2 SYGVKD. This CDR3 is built from 15 residues. V lost 1 base to trimming and J lost 3 bases; unmatched junction nucleotides: 3. The CDR3 is CAISEWAGGKNIQYF. Here the CDR3 DNA reads TGTGCCATCAGTGAGTGGGCAGGGGGCAAAAACATTCAGTACTTC.

J is TRBJ1-1 and V is TRBV2; tentative D call: TRBD1 (5 bases). The germline V gene has CDR1 SNHLY and CDR2 FYNNEI. This CDR3 is 12 amino acids long. V was pared by 3 bases and J by 7 bases, with 9 bases between. This CDR3 reads CASSDGANEAFF. The CDR3 DNA follows: TGTGCCAGCAGTGATGGGGCGAATGAAGCTTTCTTT.

The genes are TRBV6-6 and TRBJ1-1, with a weak D call TRBD1 (6 bases). The V gene lost 10 bases and the J gene lost 1 base, with 16 bases spanning the gap. This CDR3 is 14 amino acids long. Germline CDR1 is MNHNY and CDR2 is SVGAGI (reference sequence). CDR3 DNA: TGTGCCACCTCGAGTGGGACACAGAACACTGAAGCTTTCTTT. Amino acid sequence: CATSSGTQNTEAFF.

The CDR3 is CASRPGQAPPNYGYTF. CDR3 DNA sequence: TGCGCCAGCAGACCAGGACAGGCACCCCCTAACTATGGCTACACCTTC. The V gene is TRBV4-1, the J gene TRBJ1-2; 7 bases fit TRBD1. Germline-derived CDR1 and CDR2 are MGHRA and YSYEKL. The CDR3 has 16 residues. J lost 0 bases, V lost 6 bases, and 10 bases had no gene match.

This clone was counted once. The chain links TRBV28 to TRBJ1-3; D is unresolved. V dropped 3 bases and J dropped 2 bases, with 23 bases sitting between them. Germline V CDR1 and CDR2: MDHEN, SYDVKM. This CDR3 has 19 amino acids. The CDR3 sequence is CASSFPGVGGTLTGNTIYF. The CDR3 region has the DNA TGTGCCAGCAGTTTTCCCGGGGTGGGTGGAACTCTCACTGGAAACACCATATATTTT.

The rearrangement links TRBV18 to TRBJ1-1; maybe TRBD1 (5 bases). The CDR3 loop spans 13 amino acids. Germline CDR1 and CDR2: KGHSH and LQKENI. The ends were cut back, 5 bases at V and 1 base at J, with 8 bases in the middle. CDR3 DNA: TGTGCCAGCTCAACGGGGGGGAACACTGAAGCTTTCTTT. This codes for CASSTGGNTEAFF.